This is a list of T cell receptor beta chains from one sample in a study of T cell responses to AZD1222 COVID-19 vaccine. Produced via immunoSEQ multiplex PCR; TCRdb's table is partial and in-frame only. The table has roughly 81,000 clones, about 90% seen once. Sample: peripheral blood, taken on day 0 of AZD1222 vaccination. The receptors derive from an adult in good health. Both conserved end residues are part of each CDR3. Size tells how often a clone was seen (once, few, many) or the class of an expanded clone, and some rows leave it out.

J gene	V gene	clone size	CDR3 protein
TRBJ2-3	TRBV9	NA	CASSVGVLTDTQYF
TRBJ1-2	TRBV6-4	NA	CASSDNYGYTF
TRBJ1-5	TRBV5-4	NA	CASSRWGQPQHF
TRBJ1-2	TRBV12-3/TRBV12-4	few	CASSFSGDYGYTF
TRBJ1-1	TRBV29-1	NA	CSFRDGRGAFF
TRBJ1-1	TRBV5-6	once	CASSLELGSTEAFF
TRBJ2-1	TRBV5-1	NA	CASSLSPENNEQFF
TRBJ2-7	TRBV3-1/TRBV3-2	NA	CASSQAGAIAPYEQYF
TRBJ2-7	TRBV4-2	NA	CASSQGAYEQYF
TRBJ2-1	TRBV5-1	NA	CASSPGLAGSGVYEQFF
TRBJ2-1	TRBV3-1/TRBV3-2	NA	CASSQGAMGLAGHNEQFF
TRBJ1-1	TRBV7-9	NA	CASSLLAGVEAFF
TRBJ1-4	TRBV5-1	NA	CASSPVGGLGEKLFF
TRBJ2-7	TRBV5-1	NA	CASTLGGHYSYEQYF
TRBJ2-7	TRBV30	NA	CAWRGGLYEQYF
TRBJ2-7	TRBV5-1	NA	CASSLAGQPQGDEQYF
TRBJ1-6	TRBV5-5	NA	CASSLRTGVTYNSPLHF
TRBJ2-1	TRBV7-3	NA	CASSSLAGRFEQFF
TRBJ1-4	TRBV2	NA	CASLSDSVNEKLFF
TRBJ1-4	TRBV2	once	CAGSRGPNEKLFF
TRBJ2-7	TRBV5-6	NA	CASSAYYEQYF
TRBJ2-2	TRBV5-1	NA	CASSLAGTGKPGELFF
TRBJ2-3	TRBV30	NA	CAWSEGQTTDTQYF
TRBJ1-4	TRBV15	NA	CATSRGGVGEKLFF
TRBJ2-7	TRBV18	NA	CASSLSRGDYEQYF
TRBJ1-2	TRBV5-1	once	CASSPGGGAGYGYTF
TRBJ2-5	TRBV6-5	NA	CASSWAGRETQYF
TRBJ1-2	TRBV5-1	NA	CASSLDTIYGYTF
TRBJ2-3	TRBV11-3	NA	CASSLELSLTSTDTQYF